The clone carrying this TCR beta chain was detected once. The CDR3 is made up of 13 amino acids. V gave up 3 bases and J gave up 6 bases; unmatched junction bases: 6. Per germline, CDR1 SQVTM and CDR2 ANQGSEA. These data originate in a study of blood T cell repertoires in COVID-19. The wider study: Italy, Spain and the United States were the sources of the convalescent and acute COVID-19 samples. Sources were T cells, B-cell-depleted T cells, or PBMCs; the material itself was cDNA or gDNA.

Source study methods: For nucleated cells, counts were estimated from reference gene primer amplification. Generated by immunoSEQ multiplex PCR, the TCRdb table keeps only in-frame clones and is missing some. D and trimming were read from the DNA, whereas the V and J calls and clone size are those reported in that table. The sample yields about 110,000 clones, 75% to 90% seen once. The TCR sequence derives from a woman aged 45 to 65 with acute or convalescent COVID-19. The J gene is TRBJ2-3, the V gene TRBV29-1, with 7 bases matching TRBD1. Sequencing was performed on peripheral blood. In nucleotides, the CDR3 is TGCAGCGTTGAGGCACAGGGGACCGATACGCAGTATTTT. This sequence encodes CSVEAQGTDTQYF.